A single sample gave rise to the 8 T cell receptor beta chains below, sequenced in a study of blood T cell repertoires in COVID-19. TCRdb keeps only in-frame clones here, not all; method: immunoSEQ multiplex PCR. The table includes over 400,000 clones, 85% to 90% detected once. Specimen: peripheral blood. These receptor sequences come from a woman aged 45 to 65 with COVID-19, enrolled during active disease.

This sequence joins TRBV30 and TRBJ2-4; 7 nucleotides align to TRBD1. CDR1 is GTSNPN, CDR2 SVGIG, per germline (reference sequence). This CDR3 is built from 17 residues. The J segment lost 0 bases and the V segment lost 2 bases, leaving 10 bases of the junction unmatched. The CDR3 here is CAWSLGQEMVAKNIQYF. DNA for the CDR3: TGTGCCTGGAGTCTCGGACAGGAGATGGTAGCCAAAAACATTCAGTACTTC.

V usage is TRBV18 and J usage is TRBJ1-5, with TRBD1 matching over 8 bases. V was clipped by 2 bases and J by 6 bases; unmatched bases: 9. This CDR3 is built from 16 residues. The germline gives CDR1 KGHSH, CDR2 LQKENI. In DNA, the CDR3 is TGTGCCAGCTCACCAGTATCAGGACAGGGAATTCAGCCCCAGCATTTT. Residues: CASSPVSGQGIQPQHF. Full variable domain (outside the CDR3, taken from reference TRBV18 and TRBJ1-5): NAGVMQNPRHLVRRRGQEARLRCSPMKGHSHVYWYRQLPEEGLKFMVYLQKENIIDESGMPKERFSAEFPKEGPSILRIQQVVRGDSAAYFCASSPVSGQGIQPQHFGDGTRLSIL.

The gene calls are TRBV7-3 and TRBJ2-3; 9 nucleotides match TRBD2. V lost 0 bases to trimming and J lost 3 bases; unmatched junction nucleotides: 13. The CDR3 runs to 19 residues. Germline V gene lookup returns CDR1 SGHTA and CDR2 FQGTGA. This chain's CDR3 is CASSLTIGVAGALTDTQYF. Written as DNA, the CDR3 is TGTGCCAGCAGCTTAACCATTGGGGTAGCGGGGGCCTTAACAGATACGCAGTATTTT.

The chain is built from TRBV30 and TRBJ2-3; TRBD2 matches at 10 bases. Germline-derived CDR1 and CDR2 are GTSNPN and SVGIG (reference sequence). The J segment lost 0 bases and the V segment lost 4 bases, leaving 1 base of the junction unmatched. CDR3 size: 14 residues. In DNA, the CDR3 is TGTGCCTGGAATAGCGGGGGGAGCACAGATACGCAGTATTTT. This encodes CAWNSGGSTDTQYF.

The V call is TRBV29-1, the J call TRBJ1-1; D not resolved. This CDR3 has 14 amino acids. V was shortened by 1 base and J by 1 base, with 10 bases between the two germline ends. Looked up from germline, CDR1 is SQVTM and CDR2 is ANQGSEA. The CDR3, as DNA: TGCAGCGTTGAAGGGAGAGGGCGGAACACTGAAGCTTTCTTT. The encoded protein is CSVEGRGRNTEAFF.

The rearrangement uses TRBV9 and TRBJ2-2; perhaps TRBD2 as D (5 bases). V was clipped by 0 bases and J by 4 bases, with 16 bases between them. Germline CDR1 SGDLS, CDR2 YYNGEE. The CDR3 is 17 amino acids. Here the CDR3 reads CASSVGPLLGFTGELFF. CDR3 bases: TGTGCCAGCAGCGTAGGCCCTCTACTAGGATTCACCGGGGAGCTGTTTTTT.

The table lists this clone with a few counts. DNA of the CDR3: TGTGCCAGCAGCTCAATACAGCCGGTGGCTGAAGCTTTCTTT. Encoded protein: CASSSIQPVAEAFF. V is TRBV14 and J is TRBJ1-1; D is ambiguous. The CDR3 contains 14 residues. Germline CDR1 reads SGHDN; CDR2 reads FVKESK. Trimming took off 5 bases at V and 6 bases at J, with 16 bases between the two ends.

V and J are TRBV2 and TRBJ1-2, with D possibly matching TRBD1 (6 bases). The germline CDR1 and CDR2 sequences are SNHLY and FYNNEI. The V and J ends lost 6 bases and 0 bases respectively, with 11 bases between them. The CDR3 is 14 amino acids. The CDR3 sequence: CASRFQGPNYGYTF. The DNA of the CDR3 is TGTGCCAGCAGGTTCCAGGGGCCTAACTATGGCTACACCTTC. Full variable domain (missing parts from reference TRBV2 and TRBJ1-2): EPEVTQTPSHQVTQMGQEVILRCVPISNHLYFYWYRQILGQKVEFLVSFYNNEISEKSEIFDDQFSVERPDGSNFTLKIRSTKLEDSAMYFCASRFQGPNYGYTFGSGTRLTVV.